What follows describes a single T cell receptor (beta chain). The antigen remains unidentified. This CDR3 has 15 residues. Starting material of 450 to 500 ng total RNA yielded TCR beta cDNA via a constant-region primer. Generation of the TCR beta libraries relied on three nested multiplex PCR rounds using slightly modified ARM-PCR. Investigators reported that the first two PCR rounds, at about 11 cycles each, used TRBV1-TRBV30 forward primers with a C-beta reverse primer. TCRdb reanalysed the multiplex PCR reads using MiXCR and keeps one entry per CDR3 protein. The data contain about 100,000 distinct CDR3 sequences, around two thirds of them singletons. The data were taken from a study of tumor-infiltrating lymphocytes in primary liver carcinoma. The wider study: Tumors were staged T1-T3 N0M0 and measured roughly 4 to 10 cm across.

Between about 17 and 34 mg of unsorted bulk tissue served as the source from which RNA and DNA were co-extracted. Study results and limitations: Significantly greater top-250-clone fractions characterized tumors relative to blood (p = 0.039).

The chain is built from TRBV12-3 or TRBV12-4 and TRBJ1-5; D ambiguous. Matching the DNA end better, TRBJ2-3 makes the J call doubtful. Sequencing was carried out using liver tumor tissue from sampling region 5. Subset given: tumor region T5, tumor centre. The receptor was isolated from an older woman with primary liver carcinoma and hepatitis B virus infection. The CDR3, as DNA: TGTGCCAGCAGTTTAGGTCAGACGGAAAATCAGCCTCAGTATTTT. This encodes CASSLGQTENQPQYF.